Listed below are T cell receptor beta chains from one sample, sequenced in a study of blood T cell repertoires in COVID-19. Here immunoSEQ multiplex PCR was the method, and the copy in TCRdb shows in-frame clones only, minus some. The sample holds hundreds of thousands of clones; around 89% are singletons and the top ten take about 3%. Source material: PBMCs or T cells enriched from blood (not recorded which). These receptors were collected from a woman in her forties or fifties who had recovered from COVID-19. The CDR3 runs from the conserved cysteine through the conserved F or W. A D gene is named only where the DNA matches it firmly. Not every row has a clone size; where given, it reads once, few, many or a size class.

v_call: TRBV10-3; cdr3_length: 16; j_call: TRBJ2-3; d_call: -; clone_size: -; cdr3_aa: CAISEVPEIGTDTQYF; cdr3_nt: TGTGCCATCAGTGAGGTCCCCGAGATCGGCACAGATACGCAGTATTTT
v_call: TRBV5-5; cdr3_length: 17; j_call: TRBJ2-3; d_call: TRBD1; clone_size: -; cdr3_aa: CASSSPPGQGGADTQYF; cdr3_nt: TGTGCCAGCAGCTCTCCCCCGGGACAGGGTGGCGCAGATACGCAGTATTTT
v_call: TRBV18; cdr3_length: 14; j_call: TRBJ1-2; d_call: TRBD1; clone_size: -; cdr3_aa: CASSPPDRASGYTF; cdr3_nt: TGTGCCAGCTCACCACCCGACAGGGCAAGTGGCTACACCTTC
v_call: TRBV19; cdr3_length: 15; j_call: TRBJ1-5; d_call: -; clone_size: -; cdr3_aa: CASSNGEYSNQPQHF; cdr3_nt: TGTGCCAGTAGTAATGGGGAGTATAGCAATCAGCCCCAGCATTTT
v_call: TRBV19; cdr3_length: 15; j_call: TRBJ2-1; d_call: TRBD2; clone_size: once; cdr3_aa: CASKTGTSSYNEQFF; cdr3_nt: TGTGCCAGTAAGACCGGGACTAGCTCCTACAATGAGCAGTTCTTC
v_call: TRBV18; cdr3_length: 15; j_call: TRBJ2-7; d_call: TRBD2; clone_size: -; cdr3_aa: CASSPLTSVSYEQYF; cdr3_nt: TGTGCCAGCTCACCACTGACTAGCGTATCCTACGAGCAGTACTTC
v_call: TRBV7-2; cdr3_length: 13; j_call: TRBJ1-3; d_call: -; clone_size: -; cdr3_aa: CASSTHPGNTIYF; cdr3_nt: TGTGCCAGCAGCACACACCCTGGAAACACCATATATTTT
v_call: TRBV15; cdr3_length: 14; j_call: TRBJ1-5; d_call: -; clone_size: -; cdr3_aa: CATSRADRNQPQHF; cdr3_nt: TGTGCCACCAGCAGAGCGGACAGAAATCAGCCCCAGCATTTT
v_call: TRBV9; cdr3_length: 16; j_call: TRBJ2-7; d_call: TRBD2; clone_size: -; cdr3_aa: CASSRTGTSGSYEQYF; cdr3_nt: TGTGCCAGCAGCCGAACCGGGACTAGCGGGAGTTACGAGCAGTACTTC
v_call: TRBV27; cdr3_length: 12; j_call: TRBJ1-5; d_call: -; clone_size: -; cdr3_aa: CASKEGNQPQHF; cdr3_nt: TGTGCCAGCAAAGAGGGAAATCAGCCCCAGCATTTT
v_call: TRBV7-3; cdr3_length: 13; j_call: TRBJ1-1; d_call: -; clone_size: few; cdr3_aa: CASSSHMNTEAFF; cdr3_nt: TGTGCCAGCAGCTCACACATGAACACTGAAGCTTTCTTT
v_call: TRBV18; cdr3_length: 13; j_call: TRBJ2-5; d_call: -; clone_size: -; cdr3_aa: CASSPRQQETQYF; cdr3_nt: TGTGCCAGCTCACCGAGGCAGCAAGAGACCCAGTACTTC
v_call: TRBV11-2; cdr3_length: 14; j_call: TRBJ2-7; d_call: TRBD2; clone_size: few; cdr3_aa: CASGPTSGTYEQYF; cdr3_nt: TGTGCCAGCGGGCCCACTAGCGGAACCTACGAGCAGTACTTC
v_call: TRBV7-6; cdr3_length: 15; j_call: TRBJ1-1; d_call: -; clone_size: once; cdr3_aa: CASSSRTTGKDGAFF; cdr3_nt: TGTGCCAGCAGCTCAAGAACGACAGGAAAAGACGGGGCTTTCTTT
v_call: TRBV25-1; cdr3_length: 15; j_call: TRBJ2-7; d_call: TRBD2; clone_size: -; cdr3_aa: CASSAPGLAGYEQYF; cdr3_nt: TGTGCCAGCAGTGCACCGGGACTAGCAGGCTACGAGCAGTACTTC
v_call: TRBV5-1; cdr3_length: 16; j_call: TRBJ2-6; d_call: -; clone_size: -; cdr3_aa: CASSPEPSSGANVLTF; cdr3_nt: TGCGCCAGCAGCCCCGAACCTAGCTCTGGGGCCAACGTCCTGACTTTC
v_call: TRBV6-5; cdr3_length: 14; j_call: TRBJ1-2; d_call: -; clone_size: -; cdr3_aa: CAAGVLGTNYGYTF; cdr3_nt: TGTGCGGCGGGTGTCCTGGGAACTAACTATGGCTACACCTTC
v_call: TRBV18; cdr3_length: 14; j_call: TRBJ2-7; d_call: -; clone_size: -; cdr3_aa: CASSVAGTLTEQYF; cdr3_nt: TGTGCCAGCTCAGTCGCCGGGACTCTGACCGAGCAGTACTTC
v_call: TRBV14; cdr3_length: 16; j_call: TRBJ1-1; d_call: TRBD1; clone_size: -; cdr3_aa: CASSSRGDRGVTEAFF; cdr3_nt: TGTGCCAGCAGCTCGAGAGGGGACAGGGGGGTTACTGAAGCTTTCTTT
v_call: TRBV12-3/TRBV12-4; cdr3_length: 12; j_call: TRBJ2-7; d_call: TRBD1; clone_size: -; cdr3_aa: CASSGETGEQYF; cdr3_nt: TGTGCCAGCAGCGGAGAGACAGGGGAGCAGTACTTC
v_call: TRBV7-2; cdr3_length: 15; j_call: TRBJ2-7; d_call: -; clone_size: -; cdr3_aa: CASSLGSSFPYEQYF; cdr3_nt: TGTGCCAGCAGCTTAGGGTCTAGTTTTCCCTACGAGCAGTACTTC
v_call: TRBV7-6; cdr3_length: 16; j_call: TRBJ2-3; d_call: -; clone_size: -; cdr3_aa: CASSFSLGGSTMTQYF; cdr3_nt: TGTGCCAGCAGCTTCTCCCTTGGCGGTAGCACCATGACGCAGTATTTT
v_call: TRBV30; cdr3_length: 15; j_call: TRBJ2-1; d_call: -; clone_size: once; cdr3_aa: CAWSVGISPYNEQFF; cdr3_nt: TGTGCCTGGAGTGTCGGGATTTCCCCCTACAATGAGCAGTTCTTC
v_call: TRBV28; cdr3_length: 14; j_call: TRBJ2-5; d_call: TRBD2; clone_size: -; cdr3_aa: CASRLAGNQETQYF; cdr3_nt: TGTGCCAGCAGGCTAGCGGGGAACCAAGAGACCCAGTACTTC
v_call: TRBV7-3; cdr3_length: 15; j_call: TRBJ2-7; d_call: TRBD2; clone_size: once; cdr3_aa: CASSLVGLAGEEQYF; cdr3_nt: TGTGCCAGCAGCTTAGTGGGACTAGCGGGAGAAGAGCAGTACTTC
v_call: TRBV18; cdr3_length: 15; j_call: TRBJ1-3; d_call: -; clone_size: few; cdr3_aa: CASTSGATAGNTIYF; cdr3_nt: TGTGCCAGCACGTCGGGAGCTACGGCAGGAAACACCATATATTTT
v_call: TRBV19; cdr3_length: 14; j_call: TRBJ2-6; d_call: TRBD1; clone_size: -; cdr3_aa: CASTDRAGANVLTF; cdr3_nt: TGTGCCAGTACGGACAGGGCTGGGGCCAACGTCCTGACTTTC
v_call: TRBV7-9; cdr3_length: 13; j_call: TRBJ1-3; d_call: -; clone_size: -; cdr3_aa: CASSRSSGNTIYF; cdr3_nt: TGTGCCAGCAGTCGGAGCTCTGGAAACACCATATATTTT
v_call: TRBV10-3; cdr3_length: 15; j_call: TRBJ2-7; d_call: TRBD1; clone_size: -; cdr3_aa: CAISDGQGFTYEQYF; cdr3_nt: TGTGCCATCAGTGACGGACAGGGCTTTACCTACGAGCAGTACTTC
v_call: TRBV7-8; cdr3_length: 16; j_call: TRBJ1-2; d_call: -; clone_size: -; cdr3_aa: CASSSEGRDLPYGYTF; cdr3_nt: TGTGCCAGCAGCTCCGAAGGGAGGGACCTACCCTATGGCTACACCTTC
v_call: TRBV7-2; cdr3_length: 11; j_call: TRBJ2-7; d_call: -; clone_size: -; cdr3_aa: CASSLLYEQYF; cdr3_nt: TGTGCCAGCAGCCTACTCTACGAGCAGTACTTC
v_call: TRBV4-3; cdr3_length: 20; j_call: TRBJ2-1; d_call: TRBD2; clone_size: -; cdr3_aa: CASSQEIPGLAGGSYNEQFF; cdr3_nt: TGCGCCAGCAGCCAAGAGATACCGGGACTAGCGGGAGGCTCCTACAATGAGCAGTTCTTC
v_call: TRBV5-4; cdr3_length: 15; j_call: TRBJ2-1; d_call: TRBD1; clone_size: once; cdr3_aa: CASSVPGTGLTEQFF; cdr3_nt: TGTGCCAGCAGCGTCCCCGGGACAGGCCTTACCGAGCAGTTCTTC
v_call: TRBV6-5; cdr3_length: 14; j_call: TRBJ1-1; d_call: TRBD1; clone_size: -; cdr3_aa: CASTRTGGWTEAFF; cdr3_nt: TGTGCCAGCACTCGGACAGGGGGCTGGACTGAAGCTTTCTTT
v_call: TRBV30; cdr3_length: 14; j_call: TRBJ2-1; d_call: TRBD2; clone_size: few; cdr3_aa: CAWMGLAGGNEQFF; cdr3_nt: TGTGCCTGGATGGGACTAGCGGGAGGCAATGAGCAGTTCTTC
v_call: TRBV9; cdr3_length: 13; j_call: TRBJ1-5; d_call: -; clone_size: -; cdr3_aa: CASSVEQNQPQHF; cdr3_nt: TGTGCCAGCAGCGTGGAACAGAATCAGCCCCAGCATTTT
v_call: TRBV7-2; cdr3_length: 15; j_call: TRBJ2-1; d_call: -; clone_size: -; cdr3_aa: CASSARPLREGEQFF; cdr3_nt: TGTGCCAGCAGCGCCCGCCCGTTGCGGGAAGGAGAGCAGTTCTTC
v_call: TRBV6-5; cdr3_length: 12; j_call: TRBJ2-1; d_call: TRBD1; clone_size: -; cdr3_aa: CASVGQGPRQFF; cdr3_nt: TGTGCCAGCGTAGGACAGGGTCCGAGGCAGTTCTTC
v_call: TRBV14; cdr3_length: 12; j_call: TRBJ2-3; d_call: -; clone_size: -; cdr3_aa: CASSQNTDTQYF; cdr3_nt: TGTGCCAGCAGTCAGAACACAGATACGCAGTATTTT
v_call: TRBV27; cdr3_length: 13; j_call: TRBJ1-2; d_call: -; clone_size: -; cdr3_aa: CASSSSTNYGYTF; cdr3_nt: TGTGCCAGCAGTTCCAGTACTAACTATGGCTACACCTTC
v_call: TRBV28; cdr3_length: 13; j_call: TRBJ1-1; d_call: -; clone_size: -; cdr3_aa: CASTRTENTEAFF; cdr3_nt: TGTGCCAGCACACGGACAGAGAACACTGAAGCTTTCTTT
v_call: TRBV21-1; cdr3_length: 16; j_call: TRBJ1-5; d_call: -; clone_size: -; cdr3_aa: CASSKVYGSKYQPQHF; cdr3_nt: TGTGCCAGCAGCAAAGTTTATGGCAGTAAATATCAGCCCCAGCATTTT